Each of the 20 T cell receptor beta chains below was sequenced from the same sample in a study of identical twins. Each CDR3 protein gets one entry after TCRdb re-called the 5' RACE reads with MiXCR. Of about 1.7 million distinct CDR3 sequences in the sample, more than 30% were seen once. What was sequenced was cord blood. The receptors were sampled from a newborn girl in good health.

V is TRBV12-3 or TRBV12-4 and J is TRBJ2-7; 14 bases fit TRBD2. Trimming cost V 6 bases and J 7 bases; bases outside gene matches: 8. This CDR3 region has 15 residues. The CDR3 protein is CASRAGLAGVGEQYF. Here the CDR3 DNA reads TGTGCCAGCAGGGCGGGACTAGCGGGAGTAGGGGAGCAGTACTTC.

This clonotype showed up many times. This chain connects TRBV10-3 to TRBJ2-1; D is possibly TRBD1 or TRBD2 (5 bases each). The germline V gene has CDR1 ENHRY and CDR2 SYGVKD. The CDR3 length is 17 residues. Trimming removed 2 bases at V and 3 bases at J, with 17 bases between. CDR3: CAISEKTTGTVYNEQFF. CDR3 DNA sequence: TGTGCCATCAGTGAGAAAACCACCGGGACCGTCTACAATGAGCAGTTCTTC.

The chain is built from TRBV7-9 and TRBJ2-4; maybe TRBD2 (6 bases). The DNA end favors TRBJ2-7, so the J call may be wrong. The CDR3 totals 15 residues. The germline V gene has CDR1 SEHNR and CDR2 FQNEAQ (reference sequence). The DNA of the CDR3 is TGTGCCAGCAGCTTACGCGCGGGATCCTTCTACGAGCAGTACTTC. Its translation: CASSLRAGSFYEQYF.

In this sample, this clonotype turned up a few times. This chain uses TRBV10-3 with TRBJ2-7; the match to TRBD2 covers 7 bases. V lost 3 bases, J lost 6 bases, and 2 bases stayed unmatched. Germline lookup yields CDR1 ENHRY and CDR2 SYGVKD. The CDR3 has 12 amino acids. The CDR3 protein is CAISDPGGEQYF. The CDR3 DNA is TGTGCCATCAGTGATCCGGGAGGCGAGCAGTACTTC.

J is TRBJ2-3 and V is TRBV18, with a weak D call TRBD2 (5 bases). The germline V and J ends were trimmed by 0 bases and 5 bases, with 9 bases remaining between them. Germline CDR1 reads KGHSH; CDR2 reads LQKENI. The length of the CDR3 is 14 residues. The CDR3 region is CASSPPTTRDTQYF. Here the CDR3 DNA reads TGTGCCAGCTCACCACCGACTACTCGAGATACGCAGTATTTT.

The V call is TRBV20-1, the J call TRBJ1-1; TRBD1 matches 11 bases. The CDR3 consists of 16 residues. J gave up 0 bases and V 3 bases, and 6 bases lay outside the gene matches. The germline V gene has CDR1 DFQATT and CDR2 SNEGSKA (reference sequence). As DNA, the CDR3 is TGCAGTGCTAGGGGACAGGGGGGCTCCATGAACACTGAAGCTTTCTTT. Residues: CSARGQGGSMNTEAFF.

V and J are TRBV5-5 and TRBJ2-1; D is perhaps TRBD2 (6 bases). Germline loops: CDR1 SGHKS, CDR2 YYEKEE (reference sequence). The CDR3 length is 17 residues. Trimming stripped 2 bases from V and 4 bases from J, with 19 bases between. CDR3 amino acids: CASSLDGGLAKYNEQFF. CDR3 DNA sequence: TGTGCCAGCAGCTTAGACGGGGGTCTGGCCAAATACAATGAGCAGTTCTTC.

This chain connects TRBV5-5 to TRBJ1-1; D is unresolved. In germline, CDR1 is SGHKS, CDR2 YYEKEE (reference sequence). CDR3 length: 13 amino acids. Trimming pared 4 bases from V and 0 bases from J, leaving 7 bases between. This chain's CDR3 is CASSHTVNTEAFF. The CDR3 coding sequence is TGTGCCAGCAGCCACACAGTGAACACTGAAGCTTTCTTT.

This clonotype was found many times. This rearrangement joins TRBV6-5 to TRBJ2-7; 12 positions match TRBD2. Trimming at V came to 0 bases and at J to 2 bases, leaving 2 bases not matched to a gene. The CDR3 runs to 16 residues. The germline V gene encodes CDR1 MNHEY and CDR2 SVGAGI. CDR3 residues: CASSYSSSGRAYEQYF. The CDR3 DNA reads TGTGCCAGCAGTTACTCGTCTAGCGGGAGGGCCTACGAGCAGTACTTC.

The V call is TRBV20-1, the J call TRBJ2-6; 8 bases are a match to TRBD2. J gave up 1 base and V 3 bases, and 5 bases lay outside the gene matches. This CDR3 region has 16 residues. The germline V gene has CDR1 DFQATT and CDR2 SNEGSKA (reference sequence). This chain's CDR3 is CSASRGGRSGANVLTF. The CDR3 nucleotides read TGCAGTGCTAGTCGGGGGGGGCGGTCTGGGGCCAACGTCCTGACTTTC.

The CDR3 region is CASSPKRAGVDQPQHF. For the CDR3, the DNA is TGTGCCAGCAGCCCTAAGCGAGCAGGAGTCGATCAGCCCCAGCATTTT. The V and J genes are TRBV12-3 or TRBV12-4 and TRBJ1-5; no clear D. The CDR3 totals 16 residues. Trimming took 6 bases from V and 5 from J, leaving 20 bases between them.

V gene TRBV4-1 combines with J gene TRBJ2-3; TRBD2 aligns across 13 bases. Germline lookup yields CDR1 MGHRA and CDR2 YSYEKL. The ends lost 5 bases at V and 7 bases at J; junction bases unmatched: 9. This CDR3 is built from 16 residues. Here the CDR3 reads CASSEPTSGRRYTQYF. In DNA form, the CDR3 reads TGCGCCAGCAGCGAGCCGACTAGCGGGAGGAGGTATACGCAGTATTTT.

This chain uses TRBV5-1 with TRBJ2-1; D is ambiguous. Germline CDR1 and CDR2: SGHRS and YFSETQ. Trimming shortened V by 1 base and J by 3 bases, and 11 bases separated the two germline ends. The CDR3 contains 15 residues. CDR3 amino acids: CASSLNGYNYNEQFF. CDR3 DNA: TGCGCCAGCAGCTTGAATGGCTACAACTACAATGAGCAGTTCTTC.

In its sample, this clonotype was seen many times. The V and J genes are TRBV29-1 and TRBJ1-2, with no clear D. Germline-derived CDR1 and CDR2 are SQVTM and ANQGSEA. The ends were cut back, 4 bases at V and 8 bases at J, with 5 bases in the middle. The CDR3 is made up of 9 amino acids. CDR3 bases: TGCAGCGTTGGAGAGGGCTACACCTTC. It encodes CSVGEGYTF. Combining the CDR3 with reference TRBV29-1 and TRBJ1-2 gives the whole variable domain SAVISQKPSRDICQRGTSLTIQCQVDSQVTMMFWYRQQPGQSLTLIATANQGSEATYESGFVIDKFPISRPNLTFSTLTVSNMSPEDSSIYLCSVGEGYTFGSGTRLTVV.

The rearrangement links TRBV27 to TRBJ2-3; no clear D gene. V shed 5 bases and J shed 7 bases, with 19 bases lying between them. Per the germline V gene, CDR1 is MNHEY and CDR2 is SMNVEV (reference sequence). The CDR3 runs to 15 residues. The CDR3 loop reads CASSPLWGSQNTQYF. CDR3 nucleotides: TGTGCCAGCAGTCCCCTATGGGGATCACAGAATACGCAGTATTTT.

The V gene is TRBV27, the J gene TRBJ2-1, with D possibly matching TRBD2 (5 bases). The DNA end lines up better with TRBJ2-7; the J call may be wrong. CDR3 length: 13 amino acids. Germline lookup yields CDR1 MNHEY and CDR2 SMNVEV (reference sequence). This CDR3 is CASSLDWYNEQYF. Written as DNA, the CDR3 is TGTGCCAGCAGTTTGGACTGGTACAATGAGCAGTACTTC.

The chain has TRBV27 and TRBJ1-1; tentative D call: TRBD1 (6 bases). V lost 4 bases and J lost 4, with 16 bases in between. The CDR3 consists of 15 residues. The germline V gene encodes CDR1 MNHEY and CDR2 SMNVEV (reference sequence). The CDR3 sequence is CASSWTAILSTEAFF. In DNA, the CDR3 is TGTGCCAGCAGTTGGACAGCCATACTCTCCACTGAAGCTTTCTTT.

The CDR3: CASSNYIAAEPSYNEQFF. The CDR3 DNA reads as TGTGCCAGCAGTAATTATATAGCAGCCGAACCTTCCTACAATGAGCAGTTCTTC. The gene calls are TRBV5-6 and TRBJ2-1; no reliable D call. Germline V gene data show CDR1 as SGHDT and CDR2 as YYEEEE. V was trimmed by 5 bases and J by 1 base, leaving 22 bases between them. The CDR3 sequence is 18 residues long.

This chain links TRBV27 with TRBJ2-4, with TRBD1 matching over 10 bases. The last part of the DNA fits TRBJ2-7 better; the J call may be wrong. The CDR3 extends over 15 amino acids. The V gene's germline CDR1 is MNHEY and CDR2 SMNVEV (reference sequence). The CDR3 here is CASSLLRDRGREQYF. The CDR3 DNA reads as TGTGCCAGCAGTTTGTTGAGAGACAGGGGGCGCGAGCAGTACTTC.

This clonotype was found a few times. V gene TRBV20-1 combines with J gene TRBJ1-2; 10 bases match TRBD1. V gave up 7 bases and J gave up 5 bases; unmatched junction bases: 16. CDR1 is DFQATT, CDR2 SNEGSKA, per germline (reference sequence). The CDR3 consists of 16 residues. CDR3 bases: TGCAGTGGGCAGAGGGGACAGGGGAAGAGGGTATATGGCTACACCTTC. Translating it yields CSGQRGQGKRVYGYTF.